The clone carrying this T cell receptor (beta chain) was observed many times. The data were taken from a study of T cells in Graves' hyperthyroidism and ophthalmopathy. Turning to the study itself: Peripheral blood draws took place at initial diagnosis, ahead of any treatment.

Amplification of TCR beta CDR3 regions was performed using RNA transcripts as template. With the HTBI primer set, the TCR CDR3 went through a first round of RT-PCR. TCRdb fed the multiplex PCR reads into MiXCR, producing one record per CDR3 protein. The table has around 720,000 distinct CDR3 sequences, just over 35% seen once. 10 ml of fresh peripheral blood supplied the PBMCs. The CDR3 is 15 residues long. The junction had 12 bases not matched to a gene; V was cut back by 8 bases and J by 3 bases. CDR1 is MGHRA, CDR2 YSYEKL, per germline. The chain is built from TRBV4-1 and TRBJ2-7; 8 nucleotides line up with TRBD2. Material: blood. The receptor was derived from a woman between 40 and 50 years old with Graves' hyperthyroidism. CDR3 amino acids: CASASLAGQFYEQYF. The CDR3 DNA follows: TGCGCCAGCGCGTCTTTAGCGGGGCAATTCTACGAGCAGTACTTC.